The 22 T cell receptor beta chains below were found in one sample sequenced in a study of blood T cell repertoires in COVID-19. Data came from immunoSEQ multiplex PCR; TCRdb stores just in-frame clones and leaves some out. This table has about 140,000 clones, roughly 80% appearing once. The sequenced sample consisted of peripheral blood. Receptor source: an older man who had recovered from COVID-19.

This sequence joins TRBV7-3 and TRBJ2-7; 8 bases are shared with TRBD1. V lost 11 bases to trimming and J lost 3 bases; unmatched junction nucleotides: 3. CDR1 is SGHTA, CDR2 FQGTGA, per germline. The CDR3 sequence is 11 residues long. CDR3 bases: TGTGCCCCCAGGGGGCGCTACGAGCAGTACTTC. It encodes CAPRGRYEQYF.

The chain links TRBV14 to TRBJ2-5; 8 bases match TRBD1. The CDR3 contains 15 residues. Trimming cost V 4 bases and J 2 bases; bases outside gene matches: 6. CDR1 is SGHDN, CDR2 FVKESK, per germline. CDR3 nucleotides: TGTGCCAGCAGCCTCCCGGGACAGGATCAAGAGACCCAGTACTTC. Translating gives CASSLPGQDQETQYF. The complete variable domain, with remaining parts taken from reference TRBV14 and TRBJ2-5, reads EAGVTQFPSHSVIEKGQTVTLRCDPISGHDNLYWYRRVMGKEIKFLLHFVKESKQDESGMPNNRFLAERTGGTYSTLKVQPAELEDSGVYFCASSLPGQDQETQYFGPGTRLLVL.

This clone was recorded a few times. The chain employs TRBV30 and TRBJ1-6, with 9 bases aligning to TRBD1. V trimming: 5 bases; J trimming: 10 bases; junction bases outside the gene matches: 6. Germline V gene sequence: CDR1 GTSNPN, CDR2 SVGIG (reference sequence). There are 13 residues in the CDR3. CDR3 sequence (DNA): TGTGCCTGGGAGGGACAGGGAGGGTCACCCCTCCACTTT. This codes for CAWEGQGGSPLHF.

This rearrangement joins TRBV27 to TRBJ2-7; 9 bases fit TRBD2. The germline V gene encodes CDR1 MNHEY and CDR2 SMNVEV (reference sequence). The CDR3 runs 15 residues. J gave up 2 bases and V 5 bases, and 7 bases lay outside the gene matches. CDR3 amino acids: CASSTTSGLPYEQYF. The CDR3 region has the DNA TGTGCCAGCAGTACGACTAGCGGACTCCCCTACGAGCAGTACTTC.

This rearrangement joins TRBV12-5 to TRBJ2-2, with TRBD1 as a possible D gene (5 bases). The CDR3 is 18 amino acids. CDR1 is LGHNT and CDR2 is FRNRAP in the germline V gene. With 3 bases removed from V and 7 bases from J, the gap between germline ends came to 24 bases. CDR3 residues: CASGFRAALAGSVGELFF. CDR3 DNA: TGTGCTAGTGGTTTTAGGGCCGCATTGGCAGGGTCCGTCGGGGAGCTGTTTTTT.

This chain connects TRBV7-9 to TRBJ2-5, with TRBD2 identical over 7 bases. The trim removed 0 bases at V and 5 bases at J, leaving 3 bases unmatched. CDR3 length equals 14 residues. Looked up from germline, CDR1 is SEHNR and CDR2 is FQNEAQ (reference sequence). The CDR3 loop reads CASSLAEGGETQYF. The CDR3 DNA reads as TGTGCCAGCAGCTTAGCGGAGGGAGGGGAGACCCAGTACTTC.

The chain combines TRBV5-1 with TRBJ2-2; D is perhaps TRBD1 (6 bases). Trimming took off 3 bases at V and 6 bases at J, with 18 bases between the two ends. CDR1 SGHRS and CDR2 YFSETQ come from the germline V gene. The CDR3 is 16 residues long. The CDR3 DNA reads TGCGCCAGCAGCTCCGCGGACAGCCGGGTTGCCGGGGAGCTGTTTTTT. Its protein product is CASSSADSRVAGELFF.

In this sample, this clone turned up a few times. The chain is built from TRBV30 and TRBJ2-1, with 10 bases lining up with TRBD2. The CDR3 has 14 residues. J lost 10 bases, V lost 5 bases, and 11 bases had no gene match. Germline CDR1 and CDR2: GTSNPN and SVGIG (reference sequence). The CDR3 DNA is TGTGCCTGGGGAGGGGGACTAGCGACAGAAGAGCAGTTCTTC. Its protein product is CAWGGGLATEEQFF.

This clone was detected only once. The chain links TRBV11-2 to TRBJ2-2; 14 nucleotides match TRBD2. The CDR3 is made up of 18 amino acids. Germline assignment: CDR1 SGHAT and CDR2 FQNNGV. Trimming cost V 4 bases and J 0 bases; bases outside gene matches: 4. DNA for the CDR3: TGTGCCAGCAGCTCGGGACTAGCGGGAGTCGCGAACACCGGGGAGCTGTTTTTT. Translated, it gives CASSSGLAGVANTGELFF.

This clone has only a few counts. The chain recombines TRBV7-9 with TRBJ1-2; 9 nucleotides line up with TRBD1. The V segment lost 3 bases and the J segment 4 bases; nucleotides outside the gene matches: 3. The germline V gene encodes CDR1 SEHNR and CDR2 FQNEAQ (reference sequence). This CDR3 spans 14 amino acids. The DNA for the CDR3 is TGTGCCAGCAGCTTCACGACAGGGGGCTATGGCTACACCTTC. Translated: CASSFTTGGYGYTF.

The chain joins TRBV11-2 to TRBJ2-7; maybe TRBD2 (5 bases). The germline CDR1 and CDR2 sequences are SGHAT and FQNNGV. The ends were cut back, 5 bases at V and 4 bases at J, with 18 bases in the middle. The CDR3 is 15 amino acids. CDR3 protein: CASSTTLGVEYEQYF. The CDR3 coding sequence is TGTGCCAGCAGCACGACGTTGGGAGTCGAATACGAGCAGTACTTC. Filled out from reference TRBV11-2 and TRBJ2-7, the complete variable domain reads EAGVAQSPRYKIIEKRQSVAFWCNPISGHATLYWYQQILGQGPKLLIQFQNNGVVDDSQLPKDRFSAERLKGVDSTLKIQPAKLEDSAVYLCASSTTLGVEYEQYFGPGTRLTVT.

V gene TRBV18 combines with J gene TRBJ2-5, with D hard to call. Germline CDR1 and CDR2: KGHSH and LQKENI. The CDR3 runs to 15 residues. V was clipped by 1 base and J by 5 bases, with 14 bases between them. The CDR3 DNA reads TGTGCCAGCTCACCACAGATAGAAGTATGGGAGACCCAGTACTTC. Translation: CASSPQIEVWETQYF.

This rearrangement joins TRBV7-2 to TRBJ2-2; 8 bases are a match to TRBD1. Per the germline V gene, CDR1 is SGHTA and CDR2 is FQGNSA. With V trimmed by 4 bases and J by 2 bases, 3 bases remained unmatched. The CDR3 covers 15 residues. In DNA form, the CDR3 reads TGTGCCAGCAGCTCAGGGGGCCTTAACACCGGGGAGCTGTTTTTT. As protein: CASSSGGLNTGELFF.

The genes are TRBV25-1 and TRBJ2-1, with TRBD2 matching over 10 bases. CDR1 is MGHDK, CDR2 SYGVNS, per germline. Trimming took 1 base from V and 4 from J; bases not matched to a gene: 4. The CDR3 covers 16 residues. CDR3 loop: CASSELAGGYYNEQFF. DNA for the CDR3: TGTGCCAGCAGTGAATTAGCGGGAGGTTATTACAATGAGCAGTTCTTC.

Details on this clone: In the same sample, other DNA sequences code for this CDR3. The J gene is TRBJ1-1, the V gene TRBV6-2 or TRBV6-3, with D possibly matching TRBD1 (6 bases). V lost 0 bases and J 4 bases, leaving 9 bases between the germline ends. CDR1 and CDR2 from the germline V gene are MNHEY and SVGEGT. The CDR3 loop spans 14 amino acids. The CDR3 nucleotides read TGTGCCAGCAGTTACTCGAAGGGGGTCACTGAAGCTTTCTTT. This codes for CASSYSKGVTEAFF.

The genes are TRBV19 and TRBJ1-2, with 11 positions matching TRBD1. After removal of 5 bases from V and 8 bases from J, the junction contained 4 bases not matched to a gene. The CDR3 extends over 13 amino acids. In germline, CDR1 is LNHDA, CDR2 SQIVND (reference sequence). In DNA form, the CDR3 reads TGTGCCAGTAGTGGACAGGGGGCGCGGGGCTACACCTTC. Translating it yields CASSGQGARGYTF.

Here the CDR3 reads CASSQDKTGGGDTQYF. CDR3 nucleotide sequence: TGCGCCAGCAGCCAAGACAAGACAGGGGGCGGCGATACGCAGTATTTT. The chain uses TRBV4-1 and TRBJ2-3, with 10 bases matching TRBD1. This CDR3 is built from 16 residues. Germline V lookup: CDR1 MGHRA, CDR2 YSYEKL. V lost 0 bases to trimming and J lost 6 bases; unmatched junction nucleotides: 6.

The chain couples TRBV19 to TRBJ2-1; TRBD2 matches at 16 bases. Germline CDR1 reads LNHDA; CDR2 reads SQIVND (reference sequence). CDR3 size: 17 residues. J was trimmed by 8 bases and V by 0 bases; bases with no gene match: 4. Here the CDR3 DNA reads TGTGCCAGTAGTATAGAGTCGGGACTAGCGGGAGGGCATGAGCAGTTCTTC. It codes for CASSIESGLAGGHEQFF.

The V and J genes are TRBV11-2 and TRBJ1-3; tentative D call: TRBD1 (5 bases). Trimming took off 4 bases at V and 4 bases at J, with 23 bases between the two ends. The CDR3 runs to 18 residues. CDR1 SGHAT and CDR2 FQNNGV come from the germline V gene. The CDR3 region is CASSSKDSSPRSGNTIYF. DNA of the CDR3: TGTGCCAGCAGCTCCAAAGACAGCTCCCCAAGGTCGGGAAACACCATATATTTT.

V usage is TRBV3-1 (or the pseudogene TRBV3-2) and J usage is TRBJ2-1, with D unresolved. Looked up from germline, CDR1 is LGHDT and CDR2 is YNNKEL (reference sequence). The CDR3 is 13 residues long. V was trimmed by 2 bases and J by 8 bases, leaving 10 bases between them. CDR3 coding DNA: TGTGCCAGCAGCCAACTACCTCGGGATGAGCAGTTCTTC. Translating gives CASSQLPRDEQFF.

As DNA, the CDR3 is TGTGCCAGCAGGGGAGGGGCGCTGGGGACTGAAGCTTTCTTT. Translation gives CASRGGALGTEAFF. This chain connects TRBV6-5 to TRBJ1-1; possibly TRBD1 for D (5 bases). The germline V and J ends were trimmed by 6 bases and 5 bases, with 16 bases remaining between them. The CDR3 is 14 amino acids. Germline CDR1 MNHEY, CDR2 SVGAGI.

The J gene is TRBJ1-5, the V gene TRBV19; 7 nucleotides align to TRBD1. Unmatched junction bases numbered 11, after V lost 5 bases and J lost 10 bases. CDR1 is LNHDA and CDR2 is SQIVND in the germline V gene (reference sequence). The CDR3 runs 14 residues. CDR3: CASSEGATISPQHF. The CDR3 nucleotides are TGTGCCAGTAGTGAGGGGGCAACAATCAGCCCCCAGCATTTT.